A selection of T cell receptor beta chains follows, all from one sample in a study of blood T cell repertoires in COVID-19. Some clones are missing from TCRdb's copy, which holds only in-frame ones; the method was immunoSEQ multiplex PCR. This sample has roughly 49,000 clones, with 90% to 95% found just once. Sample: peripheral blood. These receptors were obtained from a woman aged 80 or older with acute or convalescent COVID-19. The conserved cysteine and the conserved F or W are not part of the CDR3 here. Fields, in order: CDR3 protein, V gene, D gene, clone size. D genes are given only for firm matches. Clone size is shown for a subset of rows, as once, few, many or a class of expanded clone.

cdr3_aa: ASSHWTTAVHEQY; v_call: TRBV3-1/TRBV3-2; d_call: -; clone_size: few
cdr3_aa: ASSVGGSGRADEQF; v_call: TRBV9; d_call: TRBD2; clone_size: -
cdr3_aa: ASSSGVGEQY; v_call: TRBV28; d_call: -; clone_size: -
cdr3_aa: ASSLDGQGGGT; v_call: TRBV5-1; d_call: TRBD1; clone_size: -
cdr3_aa: ASSQNPGLATDTQY; v_call: TRBV4-2; d_call: TRBD2; clone_size: once
cdr3_aa: ASSEQENTEAF; v_call: TRBV6-1; d_call: -; clone_size: -
cdr3_aa: ASSPQGFAYEQY; v_call: TRBV7-8; d_call: -; clone_size: -
cdr3_aa: ASRLAGVPSGANVLT; v_call: TRBV3-1/TRBV3-2; d_call: TRBD2; clone_size: -
cdr3_aa: ASSLGGAKNIQY; v_call: TRBV27; d_call: -; clone_size: -
cdr3_aa: ASSGTSGDPNEQF; v_call: TRBV25-1; d_call: TRBD2; clone_size: -
cdr3_aa: ASSPVGFSYEQY; v_call: TRBV7-2; d_call: -; clone_size: few
cdr3_aa: ASSHVSGNTIY; v_call: TRBV3-1/TRBV3-2; d_call: -; clone_size: once
cdr3_aa: ASSPGQGNTEAF; v_call: TRBV18; d_call: -; clone_size: -
cdr3_aa: AWSAQVIYGYT; v_call: TRBV30; d_call: -; clone_size: -
cdr3_aa: ASSRTSGTGLNYGYT; v_call: TRBV7-8; d_call: TRBD1; clone_size: -